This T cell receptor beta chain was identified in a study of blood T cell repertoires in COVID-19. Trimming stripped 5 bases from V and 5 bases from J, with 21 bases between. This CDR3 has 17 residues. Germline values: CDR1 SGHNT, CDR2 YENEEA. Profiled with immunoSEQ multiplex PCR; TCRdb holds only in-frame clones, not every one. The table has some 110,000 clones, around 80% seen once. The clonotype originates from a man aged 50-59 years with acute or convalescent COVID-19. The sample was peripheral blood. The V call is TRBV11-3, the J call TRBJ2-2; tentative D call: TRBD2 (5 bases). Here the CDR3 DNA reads TGTGCCAGCAGCCCTCGCCCCGGATTTCGGGAAACCGGGGAGCTGTTTTTT. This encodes CASSPRPGFRETGELFF.